This TCR beta chain was recorded in a study of beta chain features in type 1 diabetes. The overall study: The samples had around 98 million sorted cells examined in all.

Per germline, CDR1 SGDLS and CDR2 YYNGEE. Losses at the gene ends were 2 bases for V and 7 bases for J; bases not matched to a gene: 15. The CDR3 extends over 18 amino acids. This clone was observed a handful of times. Expressed TCRB transcripts were sequenced because the isolated RNA had all been reverse transcribed beforehand. Measured with immunoSEQ multiplex PCR; TCRdb has only the in-frame clones, and not every one. The sample includes 900,000 or so clones, 15% to 20% of them seen just once. The sequenced sample consisted of naive CD4+ T cells from blood. This TCR derives from a woman aged 18-29 years in good health. J is TRBJ2-1 and V is TRBV9; TRBD2 matches 10 bases. Here the CDR3 reads CASSVVHDGLAGDNEQFF. The DNA of the CDR3 is TGTGCCAGCAGCGTCGTCCATGATGGGCTAGCGGGAGATAATGAGCAGTTCTTC.